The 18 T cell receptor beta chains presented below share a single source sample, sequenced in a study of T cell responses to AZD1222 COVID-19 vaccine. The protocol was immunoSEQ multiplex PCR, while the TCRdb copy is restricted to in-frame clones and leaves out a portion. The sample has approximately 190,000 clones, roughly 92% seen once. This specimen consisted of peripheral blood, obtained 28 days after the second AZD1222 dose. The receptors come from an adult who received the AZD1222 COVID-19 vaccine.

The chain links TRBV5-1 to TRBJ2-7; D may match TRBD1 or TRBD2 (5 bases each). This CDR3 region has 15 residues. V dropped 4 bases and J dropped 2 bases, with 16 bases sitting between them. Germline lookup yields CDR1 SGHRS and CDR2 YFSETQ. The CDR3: CASSPVEGMAYEQYF. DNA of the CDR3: TGCGCCAGCAGCCCCGTCGAGGGGATGGCCTACGAGCAGTACTTC.

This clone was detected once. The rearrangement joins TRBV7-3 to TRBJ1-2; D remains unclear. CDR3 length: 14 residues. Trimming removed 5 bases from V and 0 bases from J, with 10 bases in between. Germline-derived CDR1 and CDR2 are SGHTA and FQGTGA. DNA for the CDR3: TGTGCCAGCAGCCGAGGAACAGCTAACTATGGCTACACCTTC. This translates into CASSRGTANYGYTF.

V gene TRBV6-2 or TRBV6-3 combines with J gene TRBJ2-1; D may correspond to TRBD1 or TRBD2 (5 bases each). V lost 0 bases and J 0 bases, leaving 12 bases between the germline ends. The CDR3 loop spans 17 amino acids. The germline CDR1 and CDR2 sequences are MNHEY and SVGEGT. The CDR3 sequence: CASSYSISDSSYNEQFF. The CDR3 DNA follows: TGTGCCAGCAGTTACTCGATTAGCGACAGCTCCTACAATGAGCAGTTCTTC.

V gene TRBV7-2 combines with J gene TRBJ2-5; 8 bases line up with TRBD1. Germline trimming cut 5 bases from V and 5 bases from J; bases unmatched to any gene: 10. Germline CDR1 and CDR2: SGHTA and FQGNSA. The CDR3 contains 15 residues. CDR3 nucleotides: TGTGCCAGCAGCCCATCGACAGGGGAAGCGGAGACCCAGTACTTC. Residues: CASSPSTGEAETQYF.

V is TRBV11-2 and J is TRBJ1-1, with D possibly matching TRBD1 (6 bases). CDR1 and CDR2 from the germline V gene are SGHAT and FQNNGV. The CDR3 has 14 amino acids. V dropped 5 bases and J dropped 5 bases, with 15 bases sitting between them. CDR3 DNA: TGTGCCAGCAGCGGGGGCAGGGTTGGAACTGAAGCTTTCTTT. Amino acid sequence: CASSGGRVGTEAFF.

CDR3 bases: TGTGCCAGCAGCTTGGGTCGGCCATCGGGGACCCAGTACTTC. As protein: CASSLGRPSGTQYF. The chain links TRBV5-6 to TRBJ2-5, with D unclear. Trimming took off 0 bases at V and 7 bases at J, with 13 bases between the two ends. CDR1 is SGHDT and CDR2 is YYEEEE in the germline V gene. The CDR3 runs 14 residues.

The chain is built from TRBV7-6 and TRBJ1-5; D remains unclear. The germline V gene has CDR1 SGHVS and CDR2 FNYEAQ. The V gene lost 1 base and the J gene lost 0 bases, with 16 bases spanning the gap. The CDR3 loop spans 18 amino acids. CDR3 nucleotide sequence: TGTGCCAGCAGCTTAGAGTCTGGGTCTCCCTATAGCAATCAGCCCCAGCATTTT. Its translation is CASSLESGSPYSNQPQHF.

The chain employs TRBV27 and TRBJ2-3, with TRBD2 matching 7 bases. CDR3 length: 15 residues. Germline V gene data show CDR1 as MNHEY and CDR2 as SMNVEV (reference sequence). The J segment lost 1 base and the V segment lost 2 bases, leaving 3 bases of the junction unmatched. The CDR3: CASSLRGRGTDTQYF. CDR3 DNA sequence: TGTGCCAGCAGTTTAAGAGGGAGGGGCACAGATACGCAGTATTTT.

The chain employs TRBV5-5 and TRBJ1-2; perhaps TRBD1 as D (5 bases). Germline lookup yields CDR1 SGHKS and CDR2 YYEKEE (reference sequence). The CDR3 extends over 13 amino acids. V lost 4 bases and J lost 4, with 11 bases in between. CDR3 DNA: TGTGCCAGCAGCCCACAGGAGACCTATGGCTACACCTTC. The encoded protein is CASSPQETYGYTF.

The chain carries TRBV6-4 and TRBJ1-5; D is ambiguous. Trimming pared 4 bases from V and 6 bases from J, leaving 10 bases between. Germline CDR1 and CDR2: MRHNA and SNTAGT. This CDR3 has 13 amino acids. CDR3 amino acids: CASSVEGGQPQHF. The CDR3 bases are TGTGCCAGCAGTGTAGAGGGCGGTCAGCCCCAGCATTTT.

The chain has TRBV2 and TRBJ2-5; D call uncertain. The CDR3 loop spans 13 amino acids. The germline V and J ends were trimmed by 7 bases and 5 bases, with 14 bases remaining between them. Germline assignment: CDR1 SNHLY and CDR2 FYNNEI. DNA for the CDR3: TGTGCCAGCACAATGACCCGGAAGGAGACCCAGTACTTC. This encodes CASTMTRKETQYF.

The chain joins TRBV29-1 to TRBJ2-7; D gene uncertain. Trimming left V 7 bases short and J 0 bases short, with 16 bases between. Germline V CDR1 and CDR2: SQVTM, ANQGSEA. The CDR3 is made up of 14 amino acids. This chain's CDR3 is CSATDSGSSYEQYF. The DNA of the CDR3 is TGCAGCGCCACAGACTCCGGTAGCTCCTACGAGCAGTACTTC.

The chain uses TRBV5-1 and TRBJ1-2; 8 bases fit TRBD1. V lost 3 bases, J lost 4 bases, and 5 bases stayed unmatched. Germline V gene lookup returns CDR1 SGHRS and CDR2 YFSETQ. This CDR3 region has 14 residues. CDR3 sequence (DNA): TGCGCCAGCAGCTCAGGACAGGGCGGCTATGGCTACACCTTC. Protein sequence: CASSSGQGGYGYTF.

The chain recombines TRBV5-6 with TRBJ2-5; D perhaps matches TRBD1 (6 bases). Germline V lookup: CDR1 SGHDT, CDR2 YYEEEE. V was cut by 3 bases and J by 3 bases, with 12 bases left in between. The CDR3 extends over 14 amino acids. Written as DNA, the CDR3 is TGTGCCAGCAGCTCACAGGGCGGCGAAGAGACCCAGTACTTC. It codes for CASSSQGGEETQYF.

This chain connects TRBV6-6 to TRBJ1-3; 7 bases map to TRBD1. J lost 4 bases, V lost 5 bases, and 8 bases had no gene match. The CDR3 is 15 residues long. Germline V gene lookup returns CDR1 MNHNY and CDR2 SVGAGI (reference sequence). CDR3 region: CASSMGQSGGNTIYF. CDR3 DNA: TGTGCCAGCAGTATGGGACAGTCGGGCGGAAACACCATATATTTT.

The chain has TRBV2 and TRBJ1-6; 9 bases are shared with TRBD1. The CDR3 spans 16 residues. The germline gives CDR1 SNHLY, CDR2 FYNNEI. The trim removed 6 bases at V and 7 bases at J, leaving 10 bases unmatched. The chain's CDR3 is CASSAFQTGGNSPLHF. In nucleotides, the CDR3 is TGTGCCAGCAGCGCATTTCAGACAGGGGGGAATTCACCCCTCCACTTT.

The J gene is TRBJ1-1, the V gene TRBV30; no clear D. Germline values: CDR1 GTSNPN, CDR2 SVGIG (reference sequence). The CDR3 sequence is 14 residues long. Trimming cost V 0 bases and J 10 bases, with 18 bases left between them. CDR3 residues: CAWSVASGRTRAFF. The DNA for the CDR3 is TGTGCCTGGAGTGTAGCCTCAGGACGCACAAGAGCTTTCTTT.

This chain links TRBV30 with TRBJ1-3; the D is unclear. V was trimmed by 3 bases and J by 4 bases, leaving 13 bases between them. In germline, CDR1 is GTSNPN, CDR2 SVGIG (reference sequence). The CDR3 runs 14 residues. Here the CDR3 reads CAWRNSEGGNTIYF. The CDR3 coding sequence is TGTGCCTGGAGGAATTCGGAGGGAGGAAACACCATATATTTT.